This T cell receptor beta chain was sequenced in a study of cytomegalovirus exposure and HLA in healthy donors. On this clone itself: Its target is not known.

Per the germline V gene, CDR1 is SGDLS and CDR2 is YYNGEE. This CDR3 has 16 amino acids. J lost 0 bases, V lost 0 bases, and 3 bases had no gene match. With 60 Vbeta and 13 Jbeta primers, the PCR was carried out. Some clones are missing from TCRdb's copy, which holds only in-frame ones; the method was immunoSEQ multiplex PCR. This sample has some 69,000 clones, with approximately 70% found just once. Overall study results and limits: In vitro experiments confirmed that three CMV-associated chains were specific for CMV antigens. Upon later analysis, TCR association rates were observed to vary by HLA locus, being highest for DRB1 and lowest for HLA-C. Despite most TCR sequences being rare, some public TCRs occurred in many donors.

The TCR was taken from a male donor in good health and CMV-seropositive. The specimen sequenced was PBMCs. This chain joins TRBV9 and TRBJ2-1; TRBD2 aligns across 7 bases. The CDR3 DNA is TGTGCCAGCAGCGTAGACGGCGGGAGCTCCTACAATGAGCAGTTCTTC. Its translation is CASSVDGGSSYNEQFF.